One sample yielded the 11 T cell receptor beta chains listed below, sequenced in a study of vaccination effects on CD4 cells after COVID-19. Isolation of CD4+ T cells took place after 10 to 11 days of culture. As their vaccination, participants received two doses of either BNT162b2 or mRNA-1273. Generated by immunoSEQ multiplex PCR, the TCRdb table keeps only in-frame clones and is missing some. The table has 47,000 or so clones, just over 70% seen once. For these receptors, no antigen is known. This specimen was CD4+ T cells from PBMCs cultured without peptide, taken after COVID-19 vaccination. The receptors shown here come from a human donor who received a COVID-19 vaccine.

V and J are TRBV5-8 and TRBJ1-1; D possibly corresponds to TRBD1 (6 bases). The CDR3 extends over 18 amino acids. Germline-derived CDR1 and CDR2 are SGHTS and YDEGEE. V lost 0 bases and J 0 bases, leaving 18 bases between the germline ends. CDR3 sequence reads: CASSLAQGSLDMNTEAFF. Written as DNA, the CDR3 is TGTGCCAGCAGCTTGGCGCAGGGGTCATTGGACATGAACACTGAAGCTTTCTTT.

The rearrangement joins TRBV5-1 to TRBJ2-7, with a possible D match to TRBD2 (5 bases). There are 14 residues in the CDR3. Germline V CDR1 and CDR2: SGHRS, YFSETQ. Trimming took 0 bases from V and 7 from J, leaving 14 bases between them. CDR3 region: CASSLAELAREQYF. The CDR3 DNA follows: TGCGCCAGCAGCTTGGCCGAATTAGCGCGGGAGCAGTACTTC. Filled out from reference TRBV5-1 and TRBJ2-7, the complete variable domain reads KAGVTQTPRYLIKTRGQQVTLSCSPISGHRSVSWYQQTPGQGLQFLFEYFSETQRNKGNFPGRFSGRQFSNSRSEMNVSTLELGDSALYLCASSLAELAREQYFGPGTRLTVT.

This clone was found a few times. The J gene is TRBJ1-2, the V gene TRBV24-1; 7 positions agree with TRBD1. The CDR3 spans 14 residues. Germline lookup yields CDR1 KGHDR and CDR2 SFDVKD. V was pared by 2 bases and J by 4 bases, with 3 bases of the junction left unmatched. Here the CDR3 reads CATSDSGQIYGYTF. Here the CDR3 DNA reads TGTGCCACCAGTGATTCGGGACAGATCTATGGCTACACCTTC.

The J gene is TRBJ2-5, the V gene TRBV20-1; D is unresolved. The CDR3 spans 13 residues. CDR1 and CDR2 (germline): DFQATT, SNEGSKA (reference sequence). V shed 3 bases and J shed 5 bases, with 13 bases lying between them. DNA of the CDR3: TGCAGTGCTAGTCAGAGTTCCAGGGAGACCCAGTACTTC. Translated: CSASQSSRETQYF.

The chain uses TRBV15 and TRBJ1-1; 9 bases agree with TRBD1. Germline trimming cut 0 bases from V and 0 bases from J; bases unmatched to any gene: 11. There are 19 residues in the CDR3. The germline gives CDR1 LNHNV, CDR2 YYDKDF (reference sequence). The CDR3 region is CATSRDGRGQGELNTEAFF. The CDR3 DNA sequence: TGTGCCACCAGCAGAGATGGGAGGGGACAGGGAGAGCTGAACACTGAAGCTTTCTTT. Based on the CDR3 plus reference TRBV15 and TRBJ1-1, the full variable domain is DAMVIQNPRYQVTQFGKPVTLSCSQTLNHNVMYWYQQKSSQAPKLLFHYYDKDFNNEADTPDNFQSRRPNTSFCFLDIRSPGLGDTAMYLCATSRDGRGQGELNTEAFFGQGTRLTVV.

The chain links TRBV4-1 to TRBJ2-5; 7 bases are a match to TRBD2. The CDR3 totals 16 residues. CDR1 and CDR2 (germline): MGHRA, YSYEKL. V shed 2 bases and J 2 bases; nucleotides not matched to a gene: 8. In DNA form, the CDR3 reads TGCGCCAGCAGCCAACACGGCCGGCGGGGGCAAGAGACCCAGTACTTC. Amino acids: CASSQHGRRGQETQYF.

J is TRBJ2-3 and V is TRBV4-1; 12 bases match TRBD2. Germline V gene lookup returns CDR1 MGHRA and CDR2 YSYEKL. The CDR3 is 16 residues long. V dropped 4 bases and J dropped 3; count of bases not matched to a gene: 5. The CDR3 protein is CASSRLAGVPTDTQYF. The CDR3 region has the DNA TGCGCCAGCAGCCGACTAGCGGGGGTGCCTACAGATACGCAGTATTTT.

CDR3 in amino acids: CASSQAITGELFF. CDR3 in DNA: TGTGCCAGCAGCCAGGCCATCACCGGGGAGCTGTTTTTT. V usage is TRBV3-1 (or the pseudogene TRBV3-2) and J usage is TRBJ2-2; D not certain. This CDR3 region has 13 residues. Trimming stripped 3 bases from V and 4 bases from J, with 6 bases between. In germline, CDR1 is LGHDT, CDR2 YNNKEL (reference sequence).

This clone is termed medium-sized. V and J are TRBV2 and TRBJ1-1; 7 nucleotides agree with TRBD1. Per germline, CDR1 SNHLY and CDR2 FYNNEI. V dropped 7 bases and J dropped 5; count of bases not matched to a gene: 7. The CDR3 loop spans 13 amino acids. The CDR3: CASTQGEGTEAFF. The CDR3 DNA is TGTGCCAGCACGCAGGGGGAGGGGACTGAAGCTTTCTTT.

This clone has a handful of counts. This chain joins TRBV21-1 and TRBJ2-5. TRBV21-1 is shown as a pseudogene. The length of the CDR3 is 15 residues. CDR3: CASSKEGQGKETQYF. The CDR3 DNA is TGTGCCAGCAGCAAAGAGGGCCAAGGAAAAGAGACCCAGTACTTC.

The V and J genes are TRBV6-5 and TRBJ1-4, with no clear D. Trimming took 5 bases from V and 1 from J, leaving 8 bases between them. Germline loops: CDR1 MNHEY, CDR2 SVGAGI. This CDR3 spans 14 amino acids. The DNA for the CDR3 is TGTGCCAGCAGTCGGAGTAGAACTAATGAAAAACTGTTTTTT. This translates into CASSRSRTNEKLFF.